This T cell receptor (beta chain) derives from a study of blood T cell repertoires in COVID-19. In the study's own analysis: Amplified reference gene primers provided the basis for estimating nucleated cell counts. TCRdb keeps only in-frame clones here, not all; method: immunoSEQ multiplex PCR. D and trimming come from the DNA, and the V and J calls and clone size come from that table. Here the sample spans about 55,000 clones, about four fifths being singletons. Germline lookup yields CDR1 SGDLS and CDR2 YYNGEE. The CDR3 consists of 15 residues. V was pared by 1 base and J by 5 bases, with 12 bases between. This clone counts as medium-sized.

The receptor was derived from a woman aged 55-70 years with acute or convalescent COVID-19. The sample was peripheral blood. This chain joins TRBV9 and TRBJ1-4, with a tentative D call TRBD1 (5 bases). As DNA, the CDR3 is TGTGCCAGCAGCGTATACGGGACTCCAAATGAAAAACTGTTTTTT. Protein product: CASSVYGTPNEKLFF.